A selection of T cell receptor beta chains follows, all from one sample in a study of cytomegalovirus exposure and HLA in healthy donors. Repertoires were generated with immunoSEQ multiplex PCR, while TCRdb's copy carries only in-frame clones and drops some. The repertoire holds about 100,000 clones, with about four fifths as singletons. Sequencing was carried out using PBMCs. Receptors originate from a young man in good health and CMV-seronegative. Both conserved end residues are part of each CDR3. A D gene is named only where the DNA matches it firmly. Expanded clones are given a class, and other clones once, few, many or no size at all.

>TRBD1|once|TRBV7-3|TRBJ2-5
CASSLQTGTGEETQYF
TGTGCCAGCAGCTTGCAAACCGGGACAGGGGAAGAGACCCAGTACTTC
>TRBD1|NA|TRBV2|TRBJ1-6
CASRRDRKNNPLHF
TGTGCCAGCCGCCGGGACAGGAAGAATAATCCCCTCCACTTT
>TRBD1|NA|TRBV2|TRBJ2-2
CASSVDRANTGELFF
TGTGCCAGCAGCGTAGACAGGGCGAACACCGGGGAGCTGTTTTTT
>TRBD1|NA|TRBV5-6|TRBJ1-6
CASSLGRGNNNSPLHF
TGTGCCAGCAGCTTGGGCAGGGGGAATAATAATTCACCCCTCCACTTT
>NA|NA|TRBV4-2|TRBJ1-5
CASSQEGGSNQPQHF
TGTGCCAGCAGCCAAGAAGGAGGGAGCAATCAGCCCCAGCATTTT
>NA|NA|TRBV25-1|TRBJ1-1
CASRTPGLRGPEAFF
TGTGCCAGCAGGACGCCGGGATTAAGAGGACCTGAAGCTTTCTTT
>TRBD2|NA|TRBV19|TRBJ2-1
CASSASGGIEKQFF
TGTGCCAGTAGTGCAAGCGGGGGGATTGAGAAGCAGTTCTTC
>NA|NA|TRBV9|TRBJ2-2
CASSPRGGGGELFF
TGTGCCAGCAGCCCGAGGGGGGGCGGCGGGGAGCTGTTTTTT
>NA|NA|TRBV5-4|TRBJ1-2
CASSNSGETNYGYTF
TGTGCCAGCAGCAACTCAGGGGAGACTAACTATGGCTACACCTTC
>NA|NA|TRBV30|TRBJ2-7
CAWSLKGLERAQYF
TGTGCCTGGAGTCTGAAGGGACTCGAAAGGGCGCAGTACTTC
>TRBD1|few|TRBV5-4|TRBJ2-1
CASSRSGQLSSYNEQFF
TGTGCCAGCAGCCGCTCGGGACAGCTAAGCTCCTACAATGAGCAGTTCTTC
>TRBD2|NA|TRBV4-2|TRBJ2-7
CASSQAGTRSSYEQYF
TGTGCCAGCAGCCAAGCCGGGACTAGGAGCTCCTACGAGCAGTACTTC
>NA|few|TRBV7-8|TRBJ1-1
CASSLPGTEAFF
TGTGCCAGCAGCTTACCCGGCACTGAAGCTTTCTTT
>TRBD2|many|TRBV6-4|TRBJ2-3
CASSDSPSGGTDTQYF
TGTGCCAGCAGTGACTCCCCTAGCGGGGGCACAGATACGCAGTATTTT
>NA|NA|TRBV30|TRBJ1-1
CAWSDRPGTEAFF
TGTGCCTGGAGCGATCGCCCAGGCACTGAAGCTTTCTTT
>NA|NA|TRBV4-1|TRBJ2-2
CASSQDGWESTGELFF
TGCGCCAGCAGCCAAGATGGGTGGGAGAGTACCGGGGAGCTGTTTTTT
>NA|NA|TRBV5-1|TRBJ2-2
CASSLAGNTGELFF
TGCGCCAGCAGCTTGGCCGGTAACACCGGGGAGCTGTTTTTT
>NA|NA|TRBV9|TRBJ1-1
CASSGGGGPFSAFF
TGTGCCAGCAGCGGGGGAGGGGGGCCTTTTTCTGCTTTCTTT
>NA|NA|TRBV4-2|TRBJ1-1
CASSLARVTEAFF
TGTGCCAGCAGCCTAGCCAGGGTCACTGAAGCTTTCTTT
>TRBD2|NA|TRBV29-1|TRBJ2-7
CSVDVRGGSSYEQYF
TGCAGCGTTGATGTGCGCGGCGGGAGCTCCTACGAGCAGTACTTC
>TRBD1|NA|TRBV2|TRBJ2-7
CASSYRRTGVSYEQYF
TGTGCCAGCAGTTACCGACGGACAGGGGTTAGCTACGAGCAGTACTTC
>NA|NA|TRBV7-7|TRBJ2-7
CASSLGAGEGYEQYF
TGTGCCAGCAGCTTAGGGGCAGGGGAAGGCTACGAGCAGTACTTC
>TRBD1|NA|TRBV28|TRBJ1-4
CASRQGREKLFF
TGTGCCTCCCGACAGGGACGTGAAAAACTGTTTTTT
>NA|few|TRBV7-2|TRBJ1-6
CASSGRGWVSPLHF
TGTGCCAGCAGCGGTAGAGGTTGGGTTTCACCCCTCCACTTT
>NA|NA|TRBV2|TRBJ1-2
CASPGSPSDDYTF
TGTGCCAGTCCGGGGTCCCCCTCGGATGACTACACCTTC
>NA|few|TRBV18|TRBJ2-7
CASSPDRSYEQYF
TGTGCCAGCTCCCCCGACAGGTCCTACGAGCAGTACTTC
>NA|few|TRBV10-3|TRBJ2-7
CAISETRDKSSYEQYF
TGTGCCATCAGTGAGACACGGGACAAGAGCTCCTACGAGCAGTACTTC
>NA|NA|TRBV14|TRBJ2-1
CASSPQGPYNEQFF
TGTGCCAGCAGTCCTCAGGGGCCCTACAATGAGCAGTTCTTC
>TRBD2|NA|TRBV7-9|TRBJ2-1
CASRGGEFYNEQFF
TGTGCCAGCAGGGGAGGGGAATTCTACAATGAGCAGTTCTTC
>NA|NA|TRBV10-1|TRBJ1-3
CASSGTAGNTIYF
TGCGCCAGCAGTGGGACAGCTGGAAACACCATATATTTT
>TRBD1|NA|TRBV2|TRBJ2-3
CASITGQGRADTQYF
TGTGCCAGCATTACGGGACAGGGGCGTGCAGATACGCAGTATTTT
>TRBD1|NA|TRBV27|TRBJ2-2
CASSFDRVGTGELFF
TGTGCCAGCAGTTTCGACAGGGTCGGCACCGGGGAGCTGTTTTTT
>TRBD1|once|TRBV10-1|TRBJ2-3
CASSDRTGRTDTQYF
TGCGCCAGCAGTGACCGGACAGGGAGGACAGATACGCAGTATTTT
>NA|few|TRBV5-4|TRBJ2-2
CASSLWTEGTGELFF
TGTGCCAGCAGCCTATGGACAGAGGGAACCGGGGAGCTGTTTTTT
>TRBD1|NA|TRBV4-3|TRBJ1-1
CASSQEGTAYTTEAFF
TGCGCCAGCAGCCAAGAAGGGACAGCGTATACCACTGAAGCTTTCTTT
>NA|NA|TRBV15|TRBJ1-3
CATSIDRSSGNTIYF
TGTGCCACCAGCATAGACAGATCCTCTGGAAACACCATATATTTT
>NA|NA|TRBV7-9|TRBJ1-1
CASSLAEYTEAFF
TGTGCCAGCAGCTTAGCAGAGTACACTGAAGCTTTCTTT
>NA|NA|TRBV11-2|TRBJ1-1
CASSVHWNTEAFF
TGTGCCAGCAGCGTCCACTGGAACACTGAAGCTTTCTTT
>TRBD2|NA|TRBV18|TRBJ2-1
CASSPPSGSFNEQFF
TGTGCCAGCTCACCACCTAGCGGGAGCTTCAATGAGCAGTTCTTC
>TRBD1|NA|TRBV11-2|TRBJ2-2
CASSTYRGRTGELFF
TGTGCCAGCAGCACGTACAGGGGGAGGACCGGGGAGCTGTTTTTT
>NA|NA|TRBV6-6|TRBJ2-5
CASIRTAQETQYF
TGTGCCAGCATACGGACAGCACAAGAGACCCAGTACTTC
>NA|NA|TRBV30|TRBJ1-1
CAWSVGGKTEAFF
TGTGCCTGGAGTGTAGGGGGTAAAACTGAAGCTTTCTTT
>NA|NA|TRBV7-9|TRBJ2-1
CASSAGTHNEQFF
TGTGCCAGCAGCGCCGGGACACACAATGAGCAGTTCTTC
>TRBD1|NA|TRBV19|TRBJ1-5
CASGRPRGRLVLDQPQHF
TGTGCCAGTGGCAGACCGAGGGGGCGCCTTGTTCTTGACCAGCCCCAGCATTTT
>TRBD1|once|TRBV5-4|TRBJ1-2
CASSIKTGDGYTF
TGTGCCAGCAGTATTAAAACAGGGGATGGCTACACCTTC